Following are 6 T cell receptor beta chains from one sample sequenced in a study of blood T cells in healthy people across ages. Sample-barcoded 5' priming and a J-beta primer mix drove a second PCR of about 6 to 12 cycles. TCRdb re-derived calls from the 5' RACE reads in MiXCR, one entry per CDR3 protein. The sample consists of hundreds of thousands of distinct CDR3 sequences, about half of them appearing once. The sample comprised blood. These receptors came from a man aged 80 or over in good health.

V gene TRBV7-2 combines with J gene TRBJ1-4; D is possibly TRBD1 (6 bases). The CDR3 extends over 14 amino acids. Germline CDR1 is SGHTA and CDR2 is FQGNSA. Between the trimmed V and J ends, which lost 5 bases and 8 bases, there was a span of 15 bases. CDR3 nucleotides: TGTGCCAGCAGCGATAGGACAGTTATCGAAAAACTGTTTTTT. Translating gives CASSDRTVIEKLFF.

The V and J genes are TRBV20-1 and TRBJ2-1, with D unclear. V was clipped by 3 bases and J by 0 bases, with 12 bases between them. Germline CDR1 reads DFQATT; CDR2 reads SNEGSKA (reference sequence). The CDR3 extends over 15 amino acids. CDR3 region: CSARISVSSYNEQFF. The CDR3, as DNA: TGCAGTGCTAGGATCAGCGTTAGCTCCTACAATGAGCAGTTCTTC.

This chain uses TRBV18 with TRBJ2-7; 10 bases fit TRBD2. There are 15 residues in the CDR3. The ends lost 2 bases at V and 3 bases at J; junction bases unmatched: 4. The germline gives CDR1 KGHSH, CDR2 LQKENI. The CDR3 sequence is CASSPSRTSGYEQYF. The CDR3, as DNA: TGTGCCAGCTCACCATCGCGGACTAGCGGCTACGAGCAGTACTTC.

For this clonotype: This may be a read error: a much more frequent sequence differs by one nucleotide. This sequence joins TRBV20-1 and TRBJ2-5; no firm D call. The CDR3 has 12 residues. Germline CDR1 reads DFQATT; CDR2 reads SNEGSKA (reference sequence). CDR3 sequence (DNA): TGCAGTGCTGGAAGGTACCAAGAGGCCCAGTACTTC. This encodes CSAGRYQEAQYF.

For the CDR3, the DNA is TGCAGTGCTAGAGAACCCTCAAATCAGCCCCAGCATTTT. Translated: CSAREPSNQPQHF. The chain couples TRBV20-1 to TRBJ1-5, with D unclear. V dropped 0 bases and J dropped 4 bases, with 7 bases sitting between them. The CDR3 contains 13 residues. Looked up from germline, CDR1 is DFQATT and CDR2 is SNEGSKA (reference sequence).

The chain joins TRBV27 to TRBJ2-1; D may correspond to TRBD1 or TRBD2 (5 bases each). Germline V CDR1 and CDR2: MNHEY, SMNVEV (reference sequence). V was pared by 8 bases and J by 5 bases, with 16 bases between. This CDR3 region has 14 residues. The CDR3 DNA reads TGTGCCAGCGGACGTTCAGGGAGCCACAATGAGCAGTTCTTC. Translation: CASGRSGSHNEQFF.